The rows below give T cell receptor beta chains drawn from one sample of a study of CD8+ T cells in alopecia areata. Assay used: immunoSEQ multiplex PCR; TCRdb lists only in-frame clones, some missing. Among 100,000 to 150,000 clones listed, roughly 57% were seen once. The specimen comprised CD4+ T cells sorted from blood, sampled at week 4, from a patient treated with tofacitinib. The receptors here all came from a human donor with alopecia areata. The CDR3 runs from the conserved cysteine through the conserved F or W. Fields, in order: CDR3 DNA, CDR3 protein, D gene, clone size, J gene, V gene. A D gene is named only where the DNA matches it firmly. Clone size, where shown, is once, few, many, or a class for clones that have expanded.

TGTGCCAGCTCACCACCGGAGGGGACCCAGTACTTC | CASSPPEGTQYF | NA | few | TRBJ2-5 | TRBV18
TGCGCCAGCAGCCAATTAGGTCGCAACGTCCTGACTTTC | CASSQLGRNVLTF | NA | once | TRBJ2-6 | TRBV4-1
TGTGCCTGGAGCCCAGGACAGCTGCGGGAGCAGTACTTC | CAWSPGQLREQYF | NA | once | TRBJ2-7 | TRBV30
TGTGCCAGCAGACAAACAGGGGCACAAGAGACCCAGTACTTC | CASRQTGAQETQYF | TRBD1 | NA | TRBJ2-5 | TRBV7-9
TGCGCCAGCAGCCAAGAATGGGGGACAGGGTATTACAATGAGCAGTTCTTC | CASSQEWGTGYYNEQFF | TRBD1 | NA | TRBJ2-1 | TRBV4-3
TGCAGCGTTGAAACCCGGGGGTCATCTAACTATGGCTACACCTTC | CSVETRGSSNYGYTF | NA | few | TRBJ1-2 | TRBV29-1
TGTGCCAGCAGCCATCCCAGGGGCGAGCAGTACTTC | CASSHPRGEQYF | NA | few | TRBJ2-7 | TRBV7-2
TGTGCCAGCAGCTTGGTGGCGGGAGCTAACTATGGCTACACCTTC | CASSLVAGANYGYTF | NA | NA | TRBJ1-2 | TRBV5-4
TGTGCCAGTAGTGCACAGGGGAGCAATCAGCCCCAGCATTTT | CASSAQGSNQPQHF | TRBD1 | NA | TRBJ1-5 | TRBV19
TGCGCCAGCAGCTTGGGATGGACTGAAGCTTTCTTT | CASSLGWTEAFF | NA | few | TRBJ1-1 | TRBV5-1
TGTGCCAGCAGTTACCTCAGGACAGGGGATTCACCCCTCCACTTT | CASSYLRTGDSPLHF | TRBD1 | NA | TRBJ1-6 | TRBV6-5
TGTGCCAGCAGCGTGGGGACAGGGGGCGTAGATACGCAGTATTTT | CASSVGTGGVDTQYF | TRBD1 | NA | TRBJ2-3 | TRBV9
TGTGCCAGCAGCCCGAACACAGGTCCCCTAATCCAGTACTTC | CASSPNTGPLIQYF | NA | NA | TRBJ2-4 | TRBV11-2
TGTGCCACCAGCAGAGATAAGAACACTGAAGCTTTCTTT | CATSRDKNTEAFF | NA | once | TRBJ1-1 | TRBV15
TGTGCCAGCAGCCTAACTAGCGGGGGTACGGCCCAGTACTTC | CASSLTSGGTAQYF | TRBD2 | NA | TRBJ2-5 | TRBV7-3
TGTGCCAGCAGCGTAGTTCCAGAGATGAACACTGAAGCTTTCTTT | CASSVVPEMNTEAFF | NA | few | TRBJ1-1 | TRBV9
TGTGCCAGCAGTGGGGGCGGGACCTACAATGAGCAGTTCTTC | CASSGGGTYNEQFF | NA | NA | TRBJ2-1 | TRBV25-1
TGTGCCTGGAGTGGAGGGGACAGGGAAGCTTTCTTT | CAWSGGDREAFF | TRBD1 | NA | TRBJ1-1 | TRBV30
TGTGCCAGCAGCTCCAGGGGCGCTTATAGCAATCAGCCCCAGCATTTT | CASSSRGAYSNQPQHF | NA | NA | TRBJ1-5 | TRBV7-2
TGTGCCAGCTCACCAGGGAGACAGGGGAACTATGGCTACACCTTC | CASSPGRQGNYGYTF | TRBD1 | NA | TRBJ1-2 | TRBV18
TGTGCCAGCAGCCAAGAGGTTGCGAACACTGAAGCTTTCTTT | CASSQEVANTEAFF | NA | NA | TRBJ1-1 | TRBV4-2
TGTGCCAGCAGTACCACAGGGGGCACTGAAGCTTTCTTT | CASSTTGGTEAFF | TRBD1 | NA | TRBJ1-1 | TRBV6-1
TGCGCCAGCAGCCAAGGGCTGATGGGCCATAATTCACCCCTCCACTTT | CASSQGLMGHNSPLHF | NA | few | TRBJ1-6 | TRBV4-1
TGTGCCAGCAGTGCCCAAGGGACAGGATACAATGAGCAGTTCTTC | CASSAQGTGYNEQFF | TRBD1 | NA | TRBJ2-1 | TRBV6-5
TGCGCCAGCAGGGGACTAGCGGGGGCCCCGGGGACTCTTGAGCAGTTCTTC | CASRGLAGAPGTLEQFF | TRBD2 | NA | TRBJ2-1 | TRBV4-1
TGTGCCAGCAGTTCCACACCCGGGAGGGGTTACTATGGCTACACCTTC | CASSSTPGRGYYGYTF | NA | few | TRBJ1-2 | TRBV28
TGTGCCAGCAGCTCCCGCGGAGCGGGTAGAGAGACCCAGTACTTC | CASSSRGAGRETQYF | NA | NA | TRBJ2-5 | TRBV7-9
TGTGCCAGCAGTTTGAGGCTAGCGGGAGCGTCGGAGACCCAGTACTTC | CASSLRLAGASETQYF | TRBD2 | NA | TRBJ2-5 | TRBV28
TGTGCCAGCAGCTTTACAGGGGCGGAAAAACTGTTTTTT | CASSFTGAEKLFF | TRBD1 | NA | TRBJ1-4 | TRBV7-2
TGTGCCAGCAGCCCTAGGGGGGTGAATGAGCAGTTCTTC | CASSPRGVNEQFF | NA | few | TRBJ2-1 | TRBV9
TGTGCCACCAGCACAGAAGCTTCGGGACGGTATAATTCACCCCTCCACTTT | CATSTEASGRYNSPLHF | NA | NA | TRBJ1-6 | TRBV15
TGTGCCTGGAGGAACGGACGTAGAGGCTACACCTTC | CAWRNGRRGYTF | NA | NA | TRBJ1-2 | TRBV30
TGTGCCTGGAAGACTAGCGGAGCGATCTCCTACAATGAGCAGTTCTTC | CAWKTSGAISYNEQFF | TRBD2 | NA | TRBJ2-1 | TRBV30
TGTGCCACCAAACCACCGAACGCGGGAAACACCATATATTTT | CATKPPNAGNTIYF | NA | few | TRBJ1-3 | TRBV19
TGTGCCAGCAGCCGAACTAGCGGGAGAGAAGATGAGCAGTTCTTC | CASSRTSGREDEQFF | TRBD2 | NA | TRBJ2-1 | TRBV5-6